This TCR beta chain was documented in a study of T-cell memory formation after mild COVID-19 (dated by TCRdb to the early 2020s). With regard to the full study: Most TCR sequence clusters were specific to one of the two donors. T-cell clones expanding and contracting after mild COVID-19 in two donors were tracked by longitudinal TCRalpha and TCRbeta repertoire sequencing. Two young, previously healthy adult volunteers made up the cohort, one male and one female.

Inclusive of the bounding cysteine and phenylalanine, the CDR3 is 15 residues long. The entry retains the CDR3 DNA only, 45 bases that are in frame from base 1. Clipping removes 0 bases from V and 7 bases from J, with 2 as the unmatched junction base count. Via the germline V gene, CDR1 is LGHNA and CDR2 YNFKEQ. TCRdb names Illumina NovaSeq 6000 as the instrument used. TCRalpha and TCRbeta cDNA libraries were built by 5'RACE with constant-segment primers, adding sample barcodes and unique molecular identifiers. RNA was extracted from every sample with Trizol reagent. Libraries were amplified in two PCR steps, with a second sample barcode and Illumina TruSeq adapters added in the second step. Sequencing of libraries was performed on an Illumina NovaSeq with 2 x 150 bp paired-end reads. In the source study's methods: Reads were demultiplexed and collapsed into UMI-guided consensus sequences with migec v1.2.7. Using mixcr v2.1.11, UMI consensuses were aligned to TRA and TRB V and J templates and then assembled into clonotypes. A clonotype was counted as expanded or contracted only when both edgeR and NoisET called the clonotype significant, with the noise models trained on biological replicates. edgeR calls used a false discovery rate-adjusted p below 0.01 and a log2 fold-change threshold of 1. As an exploratory analysis of dynamics, PCA with hierarchical clustering was applied to max-normalized trajectories of the 1000 most abundant clonotypes. Each responding clone was given a CD4 or CD8 phenotype based on the CD4+ and CD8+ repertoires, which had been sequenced separately. In-frame beta chains were kept once TCRdb had trimmed the public reads at Q25 with fastp and called clones with MiXCR. Rows matching on CDR3 protein sequence are summarized as one entry with the most common DNA and genes. TCRdb, not the authors, supplied the V and J calls. Across this sample there are 550,000 to 700,000 distinct CDR3 sequences, with 15% to 20% seen only once. The top ten constitute 8.1% of the sample.

On the study overall, not on this receptor specifically: Some responding clones were detected in pre-infection memory, suggesting pre-existing cross-reactive memory T cells joined the SARS-CoV-2 response. Balanced CD4/CD8 phenotypes were observed for clones contracting from day 15 to 85, whereas a bias towards CD4+ was observed for a second wave of clones expanding from day 15 to 37. The second-wave clones that peaked on day 37 were not confirmed to be SARS-CoV-2 specific. The study included only two mild cases, and larger cohorts that include severe cases with pre-infection samples were judged to be necessary. Contracting CD4+ clones turned up mainly in the CM and EM memory subsets, whereas EMRA was where CD8+ clones were enriched.

PBMCs were isolated by Ficoll-Paque density gradient centrifugation. As regards this clonotype: Its antigen specificity is not known. No clone much larger than this one lies a single base away; base qualities are absent.

The rearranged chain carries TRBV4-2 and TRBJ2-3; 12 of the junction bases match TRBD2. This clonotype was obtained from an adult woman who had mild COVID-19 (a few samples of this study predate the infection). The sample titles of this study are shuffled in the database, so cell type and time point are left out; the donor was told from shared clones. The specimen sequenced was PBMCs or a T cell subset sorted from them (not recorded which). Read as DNA, the sequence is TGTGCCAGCAGCCAAGAAGGACTAGCGGGACATACGCAGTATTTT. This yields the protein CASSQEGLAGHTQYF.